Listed below are T cell receptor beta chains from one sample, sequenced in a study of blood T cells in healthy people across ages. TCRdb reprocessed the 5' RACE reads with MiXCR, giving one entry per CDR3 protein. The table lists approximately 730,000 distinct CDR3 sequences, more than 40% of them singletons. What was sequenced was blood. The receptors derive from a woman aged 60-75 years in good health. The CDR3 runs from the conserved cysteine through the conserved F or W. The D gene is left open where the match is weak. Clone sizes are given selectively: once, few, many, or a class where the clone is expanded.

size	J	V	D	CDR3	DNA
-	TRBJ2-5	TRBV5-1	-	CASSRTGRDEETQYF	TGCGCCAGCAGCCGGACAGGGAGGGATGAAGAGACCCAGTACTTC
-	TRBJ2-3	TRBV12-3/TRBV12-4	TRBD2	CASSLSASGDGDTQYF	TGTGCCAGCAGTTTATCGGCTAGCGGGGATGGGGATACGCAGTATTTT
-	TRBJ1-2	TRBV4-2	TRBD1	CASSQDRTGKIYGYTF	TGTGCCAGCAGCCAAGACCGGACAGGGAAAATCTATGGCTACACCTTC
-	TRBJ2-1	TRBV20-1	TRBD2	CSADLAGSLNEQFF	TGCAGTGCAGACCTAGCGGGGTCCCTCAATGAGCAGTTCTTC
-	TRBJ2-7	TRBV5-1	TRBD1	CASSGRGQGAEQYF	TGCGCCAGCAGCGGGCGGGGACAGGGGGCCGAGCAGTACTTC
many	TRBJ2-4	TRBV29-1	-	CSVRKDAKNIQYF	TGCAGCGTTCGTAAGGACGCCAAAAACATTCAGTACTTC
few	TRBJ2-1	TRBV15	TRBD1	CATSRDRDRGLNEQFF	TGTGCCACCAGCAGAGATCGGGACAGGGGGCTGAATGAGCAGTTCTTC
-	TRBJ2-7	TRBV9	TRBD2	CASSATGLADPYEQYF	TGTGCCAGCAGCGCCACGGGACTAGCGGATCCCTACGAGCAGTACTTC
-	TRBJ2-7	TRBV4-3	-	CASSQEVALSSYEQYF	TGCGCCAGCAGCCAAGAGGTAGCGTTGAGCTCCTACGAGCAGTACTTC
-	TRBJ2-7	TRBV25-1	TRBD2	CASGGAGGPGEQYF	TGTGCCAGCGGGGGAGCGGGAGGGCCGGGTGAGCAGTACTTC
-	TRBJ2-7	TRBV20-1	TRBD1	CSARGQGLATGYEQYF	TGCAGTGCTAGAGGACAGGGCCTGGCTACTGGGTACGAGCAGTACTTC
-	TRBJ1-6	TRBV4-1	-	CASSQEEGTASSPLHF	TGCGCCAGCAGCCAAGAGGAAGGTACGGCCTCTTCACCCCTCCACTTT
-	TRBJ2-7	TRBV29-1	TRBD2	CSVLAGGSSYEQYF	TGCAGCGTGTTAGCGGGGGGGAGCTCCTACGAGCAGTACTTC
many	TRBJ2-1	TRBV7-2	TRBD1	CASSYRGRGSSYNEQFF	TGTGCCAGCAGCTACAGGGGGCGCGGGAGCTCCTACAATGAGCAGTTCTTC
few	TRBJ2-5	TRBV10-3	-	CAISESLPPGTQYF	TGTGCCATCAGCGAATCCCTCCCCCCGGGGACCCAGTACTTC
once	TRBJ2-5	TRBV6-1	-	CASRGDYGQYF	TGTGCCAGCAGAGGCGACTACGGGCAGTACTTC
-	TRBJ1-2	TRBV30	TRBD1	CAWQDRGLNGYTF	TGTGCCTGGCAGGACAGGGGGCTTAATGGCTACACCTTC
-	TRBJ2-1	TRBV9	-	CASSVGQNEQFF	TGTGCCAGCAGCGTAGGGCAGAATGAGCAGTTCTTC
many	TRBJ2-3	TRBV25-1	-	CASSEGDTQYF	TGTGCCAGCAGTGAAGGTGATACGCAGTATTTT
-	TRBJ2-7	TRBV15	-	CATSRRSSYEQYF	TGTGCCACCTCCCGACGGAGCTCCTACGAGCAGTACTTC